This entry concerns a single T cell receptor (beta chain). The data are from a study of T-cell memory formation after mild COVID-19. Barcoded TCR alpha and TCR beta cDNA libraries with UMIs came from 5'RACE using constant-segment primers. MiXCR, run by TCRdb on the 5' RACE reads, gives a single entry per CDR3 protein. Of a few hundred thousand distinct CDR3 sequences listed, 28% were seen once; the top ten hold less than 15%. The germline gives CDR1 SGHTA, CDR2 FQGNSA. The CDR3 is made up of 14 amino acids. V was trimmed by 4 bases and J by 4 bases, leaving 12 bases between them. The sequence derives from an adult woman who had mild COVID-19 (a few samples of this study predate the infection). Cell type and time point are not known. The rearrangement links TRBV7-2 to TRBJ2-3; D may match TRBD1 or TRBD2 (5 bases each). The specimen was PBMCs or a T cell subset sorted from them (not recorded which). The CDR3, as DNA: TGTGCCAGCAGCTCGGGACCTTCTCCAGATACGCAGTATTTT. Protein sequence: CASSSGPSPDTQYF.